Shown below are 23 T cell receptor beta chains from a single sample sequenced in a study of cytomegalovirus exposure and HLA in healthy donors. Generated by immunoSEQ multiplex PCR, the TCRdb table keeps only in-frame clones and is missing some. In the table there are about 330,000 clones, roughly 87% of which are singletons. Sequences were obtained from PBMCs. Source of these receptors: a young woman in good health and CMV-seropositive.

The V and J genes are TRBV4-2 and TRBJ2-2; 10 positions match TRBD2. Per germline, CDR1 LGHNA and CDR2 YNFKEQ. Trimming at V came to 0 bases and at J to 1 base, leaving 2 bases not matched to a gene. CDR3 length equals 17 residues. The CDR3 spells CASSQDPSGGNTGELFF. In nucleotides, the CDR3 is TGTGCCAGCAGCCAAGATCCTAGCGGGGGGAACACCGGGGAGCTGTTTTTT.

This clone has only a few counts. The chain links TRBV4-2 to TRBJ1-3, with D perhaps TRBD1 (6 bases). Per germline, CDR1 LGHNA and CDR2 YNFKEQ. CDR3 size: 16 residues. V lost 0 bases and J 4 bases, leaving 13 bases between the germline ends. CDR3 residues: CASSQDPGAGGNTIYF. The DNA for the CDR3 is TGTGCCAGCAGCCAAGACCCGGGGGCGGGAGGAAACACCATATATTTT.

The chain uses TRBV5-6 and TRBJ1-2; D not certain. This CDR3 has 12 amino acids. Germline assignment: CDR1 SGHDT and CDR2 YYEEEE. Trimming took 2 bases from V and 13 from J, leaving 15 bases between them. CDR3 region: CASSFSGSLFTF. The CDR3 region has the DNA TGTGCCAGCAGCTTTTCGGGCAGCCTGTTCACCTTC.

This clone was seen only a few times. This chain connects TRBV5-4 to TRBJ2-7, with D possibly matching TRBD1 (6 bases). Germline V gene sequence: CDR1 SGHNT, CDR2 YYREEE (reference sequence). V was shortened by 2 bases and J by 4 bases, with 13 bases between the two germline ends. This CDR3 has 14 amino acids. The CDR3 sequence is CASSLGGLTYEQYF. CDR3 in DNA: TGTGCCAGCAGCTTAGGGGGTCTTACTTACGAGCAGTACTTC.

The V and J genes are TRBV5-1 and TRBJ1-1; D is unclear. Germline V gives CDR1 SGHRS, CDR2 YFSETQ. The V and J ends lost 0 bases and 0 bases respectively, with 9 bases between them. The CDR3 length is 15 residues. CDR3: CASSLGAVMNTEAFF. The CDR3 DNA follows: TGCGCCAGCAGCTTGGGTGCGGTTATGAACACTGAAGCTTTCTTT.

The chain combines TRBV28 with TRBJ2-3; 8 bases agree with TRBD2. This CDR3 comprises 15 residues. J was trimmed by 6 bases and V by 6 bases; bases with no gene match: 11. Germline-derived CDR1 and CDR2 are MDHEN and SYDVKM. The CDR3 DNA follows: TGTGCCAGCAGCCCACTAGCGGAGGCCCGTGATACGCAGTATTTT. This codes for CASSPLAEARDTQYF.

The CDR3 region is CASSGGTGGLYEQYF. CDR3 DNA sequence: TGCGCCAGCAGCGGGGGGACAGGGGGTCTGTACGAGCAGTACTTC. The chain uses TRBV5-1 and TRBJ2-7; TRBD1 aligns across 11 bases. Germline V gives CDR1 SGHRS, CDR2 YFSETQ. The CDR3 spans 15 residues. J lost 4 bases, V lost 4 bases, and 7 bases had no gene match.

This clone was found once. The chain couples TRBV5-1 to TRBJ2-2; tentatively, D is TRBD1 or TRBD2 (5 bases each). The CDR3 length is 17 residues. CDR1 SGHRS and CDR2 YFSETQ come from the germline V gene. V was shortened by 1 base and J by 0 bases, with 13 bases between the two germline ends. The CDR3: CASSLLVGDANTGELFF. CDR3 nucleotides: TGCGCCAGCAGCTTGCTTGTTGGGGACGCGAACACCGGGGAGCTGTTTTTT.

In its sample, this clone was seen a few times. The V call is TRBV5-6, the J call TRBJ1-6, with D possibly matching TRBD1 (5 bases). The germline V gene has CDR1 SGHDT and CDR2 YYEEEE. Trimming took off 0 bases at V and 7 bases at J, with 11 bases between the two ends. The CDR3 sequence is 15 residues long. DNA of the CDR3: TGTGCCAGCAGCTTGGGGGTAGGGGTGAATTCACCCCTCCACTTT. As protein: CASSLGVGVNSPLHF.

CDR3 in amino acids: CASTLWNEQFF. The DNA of the CDR3 is TGTGCCAGCACCCTTTGGAATGAGCAGTTCTTC. This chain links TRBV2 with TRBJ2-1; D gene unclear. The V end lost 7 bases, the J end lost 7 bases, and 8 bases lay between the germline ends. The CDR3 consists of 11 residues. Germline loops: CDR1 SNHLY, CDR2 FYNNEI.

The J gene is TRBJ1-2, the V gene TRBV18; D not certain. This CDR3 has 12 amino acids. V was shortened by 6 bases and J by 5 bases, with 10 bases between the two germline ends. Germline CDR1 and CDR2: KGHSH and LQKENI. CDR3 sequence: CASSPDGYGYTF. The CDR3 DNA follows: TGTGCCAGCTCGCCGGACGGGTATGGCTACACCTTC.

This rearrangement joins TRBV4-2 to TRBJ2-7, with 10 nucleotides matching TRBD2. The CDR3 spans 17 residues. Germline CDR1 reads LGHNA; CDR2 reads YNFKEQ. J gave up 3 bases and V 0 bases, and 8 bases lay outside the gene matches. CDR3 loop: CASSQDPRVAGGYEQYF. The CDR3 bases are TGTGCCAGCAGCCAAGATCCCCGGGTAGCGGGGGGCTACGAGCAGTACTTC.

This chain connects TRBV28 to TRBJ2-7; D is possibly TRBD1 (5 bases). V gave up 8 bases and J gave up 2 bases, with 16 bases separating them. Germline CDR1 MDHEN, CDR2 SYDVKM. CDR3 length: 14 residues. CDR3 protein: CASGLPWGTYEQYF. CDR3 DNA sequence: TGTGCCAGCGGCCTTCCTTGGGGCACCTACGAGCAGTACTTC.

The chain has TRBV6-6 and TRBJ1-2; weak D call: TRBD1 (6 bases). Per germline, CDR1 MNHNY and CDR2 SVGAGI (reference sequence). The V and J ends lost 5 bases and 2 bases respectively, with 9 bases between them. There are 13 residues in the CDR3. CDR3 nucleotides: TGTGCCAGCAGTCGGGACATGAACTATGGCTACACCTTC. It is translated as CASSRDMNYGYTF.

V and J are TRBV27 and TRBJ1-2; TRBD1 aligns across 7 bases. The CDR3 length is 14 residues. Germline CDR1 and CDR2: MNHEY and SMNVEV (reference sequence). V lost 6 bases and J lost 5; bases outside the gene matches: 9. CDR3 residues: CASRNGGTVYGYTF. In DNA form, the CDR3 reads TGTGCCAGCAGAAACGGCGGGACAGTATATGGCTACACCTTC.

The chain employs TRBV6-1 and TRBJ1-4; no clear D gene. CDR1 and CDR2 from the germline V gene are MNHNS and SASEGT. Trimming cost V 1 base and J 3 bases, with 9 bases left between them. The CDR3 consists of 15 residues. The DNA of the CDR3 is TGTGCCAGCAGTGAAGTAGCGGGTTCTAATGAAAAACTGTTTTTT. It codes for CASSEVAGSNEKLFF.

The rearrangement joins TRBV30 to TRBJ1-3; D unresolved. The CDR3 runs to 15 residues. The V end lost 3 bases, the J end lost 0 bases, and 12 bases lay between the germline ends. Per germline, CDR1 GTSNPN and CDR2 SVGIG (reference sequence). As DNA, the CDR3 is TGTGCCTGGAGCCGTGTCCTTAGCTCTGGAAACACCATATATTTT. Amino acids: CAWSRVLSSGNTIYF.

The rearrangement uses TRBV6-5 and TRBJ2-5; D is ambiguous. The CDR3 runs 16 residues. V shed 0 bases and J shed 2 bases, with 13 bases lying between them. CDR1 MNHEY and CDR2 SVGAGI come from the germline V gene. CDR3 in amino acids: CASSYSSVPEQETQYF. DNA of the CDR3: TGTGCCAGCAGTTACTCGAGTGTCCCGGAACAAGAGACCCAGTACTTC.

The rearrangement links TRBV28 to TRBJ1-2; weak D call: TRBD1 (5 bases). Germline CDR1 is MDHEN and CDR2 is SYDVKM. The CDR3 has 15 amino acids. V lost 5 bases, J lost 0 bases, and 13 bases lay in between. The CDR3 bases are TGTGCCAGCAGTAGAGATCAGGGAGCTAACTATGGCTACACCTTC. This sequence encodes CASSRDQGANYGYTF.

V and J are TRBV6-1 and TRBJ2-1; D is possibly TRBD1 or TRBD2 (5 bases each). The CDR3 is made up of 15 amino acids. The V and J ends lost 8 bases and 9 bases respectively, with 23 bases between them. The germline V gene has CDR1 MNHNS and CDR2 SASEGT. In nucleotides, the CDR3 is TGTGCCAGCCTAGGGTCGGGACCTCCACAAGGTGAGCAGTTCTTC. This codes for CASLGSGPPQGEQFF.

V and J are TRBV5-1 and TRBJ1-1; TRBD1 might be the D (6 bases). The germline gives CDR1 SGHRS, CDR2 YFSETQ. CDR3 length: 13 amino acids. V gave up 0 bases and J gave up 11 bases, with 14 bases separating them. The CDR3 DNA is TGCGCCAGCAGCTTGGCCGGGGGCTGGGATGCTTTCTTT. Its protein is CASSLAGGWDAFF.

The rearrangement links TRBV2 to TRBJ2-7; TRBD2 aligns across 13 bases. The V gene's germline CDR1 is SNHLY and CDR2 FYNNEI. V lost 7 bases to trimming and J lost 1 base; unmatched junction nucleotides: 7. CDR3 length equals 16 residues. CDR3 coding DNA: TGTGCCAGCACTATTAAGGGACTAGCGGGATCCTACGAGCAGTACTTC. Amino acids: CASTIKGLAGSYEQYF.

This chain links TRBV10-1 with TRBJ2-1, with 10 bases fitting TRBD2. The CDR3 runs 15 residues. The V gene end was trimmed by 10 bases and the J gene end by 4 bases; junction bases not matched to a gene: 10. Germline V gene sequence: CDR1 WNHNN, CDR2 SYGVQD (reference sequence). The CDR3 reads CANTSGTSEYNEQFF. Here the CDR3 DNA reads TGCGCCAACACATCCGGGACTAGCGAGTACAATGAGCAGTTCTTC.